This T cell receptor (beta chain) was recovered during a study of PD-1 blockade in classical Hodgkin lymphoma. About the study: Nivolumab was given intravenously to patients at 3 mg/kg every 2 weeks. Study results and limitations: Significantly greater TCR diversity emerged by C4D1 in CD4+ cells but not CD8+ cells. Newly diagnosed patients were said to have less baseline TCR diversity than healthy donors did.

Worth noting for this clone: Its antigen is unidentified.

Measured with immunoSEQ multiplex PCR; TCRdb has only the in-frame clones, and not every one. In the table there are approximately 58,000 clones, approximately 90% of which are singletons. Every patient relapsed after autologous stem cell transplantation, and brentuximab vedotin exposure varied. Complete response, partial response or progressive disease constituted the best responses recorded. CDR3 length: 12 residues. Between the trimmed V and J ends, which lost 5 bases and 5 bases, there was a span of 10 bases. Germline assignment: CDR1 SGHVS and CDR2 FQNEAQ. The sequences come from peripheral blood mononuclear cells (PBMCs), collected before the second cycle of nivolumab. This sequence joins TRBV7-8 and TRBJ2-7, with a possible D match to TRBD1 (6 bases). This sequence was found in a human donor with classical Hodgkin lymphoma. CDR3 sequence (DNA): TGTGCCAGCAGCCAACAGGGAAACGAGCAGTACTTC. Protein product: CASSQQGNEQYF.